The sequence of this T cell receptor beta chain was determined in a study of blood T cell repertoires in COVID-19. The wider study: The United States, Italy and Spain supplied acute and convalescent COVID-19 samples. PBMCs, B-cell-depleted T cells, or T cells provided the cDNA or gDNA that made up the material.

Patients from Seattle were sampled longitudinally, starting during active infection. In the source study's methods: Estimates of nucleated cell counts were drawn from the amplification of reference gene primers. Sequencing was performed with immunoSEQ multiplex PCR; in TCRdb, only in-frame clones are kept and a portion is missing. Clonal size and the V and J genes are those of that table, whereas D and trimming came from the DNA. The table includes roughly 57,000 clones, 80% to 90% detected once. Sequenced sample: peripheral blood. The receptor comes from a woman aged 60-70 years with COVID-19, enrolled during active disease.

The CDR3 DNA sequence: TGTGCCAGTAGTATAGGAAGGGGCCCCAAAAACATTCAGTACTTC. Translation gives CASSIGRGPKNIQYF. V is TRBV19 and J is TRBJ2-4; perhaps TRBD1 as D (5 bases). Trimming cost V 1 base and J 2 bases, with 9 bases left between them. Germline V gene data show CDR1 as LNHDA and CDR2 as SQIVND (reference sequence). The CDR3 runs 15 residues.